This TCR beta chain was profiled in a study of T-cell reconstitution after alpha-beta-depleted transplantation in children. As for this clonotype: The antigen is undetermined.

The authors prepared the TCRbeta library with unique molecular identifiers. TCRdb passed the PCR reads through MiXCR, listing each CDR3 protein once. The top ten hold about 28% of the sample, which has approximately 980,000 distinct CDR3 sequences, roughly 29% seen once. Findings and caveats of the study: The main origin of T-cell counts and diversity one year after transplant was newly produced T cells.

This material consisted of PBMCs, mostly from graft donor cells, taken 360 days after TCRalphabeta/CD19-depleted stem cell transplant. This clonotype was obtained from a boy less than two years old who had a stem cell transplant for SCID, so the T cells may come from the graft donor.

Here the CDR3 DNA reads TGTGCCACCAGTGATTTACCCGGCCCCGGGGAGCAGTTCTTC. Translating gives CATSDLPGPGEQFF. The chain couples TRBV24-1 to TRBJ2-1; unclear D gene. Trimming pared 1 base from V and 10 bases from J, leaving 13 bases between. The CDR3 covers 14 residues. Germline assignment: CDR1 KGHDR and CDR2 SFDVKD.